The 16 T cell receptor beta chains presented below share a single source sample, sequenced in a study of shared clonotypes between healthy human individuals. Sequencing was performed with immunoSEQ multiplex PCR; in TCRdb, only in-frame clones are kept and a portion is missing. The table records 2 million to 2.5 million clones, 85% to 95% of them present only once. The sequenced material came from naive CD4+ T cells from PBMCs. Indicated subset: CD45RA+ positively selected. Receptor source: a man between 18 and 29 years old in good health. Some clones in this sample may be carry-over from other donors' samples.

The chain joins TRBV7-2 to TRBJ2-1; D may be TRBD2 (6 bases). The CDR3 has 12 amino acids. CDR1 is SGHTA and CDR2 is FQGNSA in the germline V gene. The germline V and J ends were trimmed by 5 bases and 10 bases, with 12 bases remaining between them. The CDR3 sequence is CASSPGGREQFF. The CDR3 DNA reads as TGTGCCAGCAGCCCTGGGGGGAGGGAGCAGTTCTTC.

The gene calls are TRBV6-6 and TRBJ2-5; 8 bases fit TRBD2. The V segment lost 7 bases and the J segment 5 bases; nucleotides outside the gene matches: 6. This CDR3 is built from 13 residues. Germline CDR1 is MNHNY and CDR2 is SVGAGI (reference sequence). Here the CDR3 reads CASNPSGSETQYF. Here the CDR3 DNA reads TGTGCCAGCAATCCGAGCGGGAGTGAGACCCAGTACTTC.

Concerning this clone: This CDR3 is also generated by other DNA sequences in the sample. The chain employs TRBV19 and TRBJ1-1, with 7 bases aligning to TRBD1. The CDR3 length is 15 residues. The trim removed 5 bases at V and 5 bases at J, leaving 11 bases unmatched. Germline CDR1 reads LNHDA; CDR2 reads SQIVND (reference sequence). CDR3 DNA: TGTGCCAGTAGTCCAAACAGGGGCCGGGGGACTGAAGCTTTCTTT. Its protein product is CASSPNRGRGTEAFF. Variable domain in full (rest from reference TRBV19 and TRBJ1-1): DGGITQSPKYLFRKEGQNVTLSCEQNLNHDAMYWYRQDPGQGLRLIYYSQIVNDFQKGDIAEGYSVSREKKESFPLTVTSAQKNPTAFYLCASSPNRGRGTEAFFGQGTRLTVV.

The J gene is TRBJ2-7, the V gene TRBV7-2; 7 bases fit TRBD2. Germline CDR1 SGHTA, CDR2 FQGNSA. The length of the CDR3 is 13 residues. Germline trimming cut 5 bases from V and 4 bases from J; bases unmatched to any gene: 5. The DNA of the CDR3 is TGTGCCAGCAGCAACCCGGGAGGTTACGAGCAGTACTTC. Amino acid sequence: CASSNPGGYEQYF.

The V and J genes are TRBV6-5 and TRBJ2-5; 12 bases line up with TRBD2. The CDR3 contains 16 residues. CDR1 and CDR2 from the germline V gene are MNHEY and SVGAGI. V was pared by 1 base and J by 1 base, with 1 base of the junction left unmatched. This CDR3 reads CASSYWGLAGQETQYF. For the CDR3, the DNA is TGTGCCAGCAGTTACTGGGGACTAGCGGGCCAAGAGACCCAGTACTTC.

The J gene is TRBJ1-5, the V gene TRBV27; D unclear. V lost 3 bases and J lost 7, with 13 bases in between. The CDR3 totals 14 residues. Germline CDR1 and CDR2: MNHEY and SMNVEV (reference sequence). CDR3 DNA: TGTGCCAGCAGTTTTGGACCTCCCGGACAGCCCCAGCATTTT. Translation: CASSFGPPGQPQHF.

The rearrangement links TRBV7-3 to TRBJ2-1; the D call may be TRBD1 or TRBD2 (5 bases each). CDR1 is SGHTA, CDR2 FQGTGA, per germline. The CDR3 spans 13 residues. V lost 5 bases to trimming and J lost 5 bases, with 10 bases between them. The CDR3 DNA is TGTGCCAGCAGCCCCGGGACCAACAATGAGCAGTTCTTC. Amino acid sequence: CASSPGTNNEQFF.

About this clone itself: The same CDR3 can be traced to other DNA sequences in this sample. This chain uses TRBV7-3 with TRBJ2-6, with D perhaps TRBD1 or TRBD2 (5 bases each). Looked up from germline, CDR1 is SGHTA and CDR2 is FQGTGA. V was clipped by 3 bases and J by 4 bases, with 7 bases between them. This CDR3 comprises 14 residues. DNA for the CDR3: TGTGCCAGCAGCTTGGGGACGGGGGCCAACGTCCTGACTTTC. Its translation is CASSLGTGANVLTF.

Remarks on this clone: The same CDR3 is also encoded by other DNA sequences in this sample. The chain carries TRBV6-1 and TRBJ1-5, with unresolved D. CDR1 is MNHNS, CDR2 SASEGT, per germline. V was shortened by 4 bases and J by 0 bases, with 7 bases between the two germline ends. CDR3 length: 14 residues. The CDR3 bases are TGTGCCAGCAGTGTTGCCTATAGCAATCAGCCCCAGCATTTT. Translated: CASSVAYSNQPQHF.

To note about this clone: This specimen includes other DNA sequences encoding the same CDR3. The chain joins TRBV9 to TRBJ2-1, with D maybe TRBD2 (5 bases). This CDR3 contains 14 residues. Germline values: CDR1 SGDLS, CDR2 YYNGEE. Trimming took 0 bases from V and 3 from J, leaving 7 bases between them. As DNA, the CDR3 is TGTGCCAGCAGCGTAGCGGGATACTACAATGAGCAGTTCTTC. Its protein is CASSVAGYYNEQFF.

This clone was recorded only once. The chain carries TRBV6-5 and TRBJ1-4; D uncertain. CDR1 is MNHEY, CDR2 SVGAGI, per germline. Trimming took 0 bases from V and 4 from J, leaving 9 bases between them. The CDR3 spans 15 residues. The CDR3 nucleotides read TGTGCCAGCAGTTACTCGATTCAGCGTAATGAAAAACTGTTTTTT. As protein: CASSYSIQRNEKLFF.

This clone appeared a few times. The chain combines TRBV9 with TRBJ1-2; D unresolved. Trimming shortened V by 0 bases and J by 3 bases, and 12 bases separated the two germline ends. The CDR3 runs to 15 residues. CDR1 and CDR2 from the germline V gene are SGDLS and YYNGEE. The CDR3 bases are TGTGCCAGCAGCGTAGAGGCCTCCTGGGACTATGGCTACACCTTC. Protein sequence: CASSVEASWDYGYTF.

CDR3: CAISEYPTDLRGYTF. In DNA form, the CDR3 reads TGTGCCATCAGTGAGTACCCGACGGATCTCAGGGGCTACACCTTC. V usage is TRBV10-3 and J usage is TRBJ1-2; D is uncertain. The CDR3 is 15 amino acids. V shed 1 base and J shed 8 bases, with 17 bases lying between them. Germline V gene sequence: CDR1 ENHRY, CDR2 SYGVKD.

As concerns this clone: This specimen includes other DNA sequences encoding the same CDR3. This chain joins TRBV5-1 and TRBJ2-3; TRBD2 matches 11 bases. Germline V gene lookup returns CDR1 SGHRS and CDR2 YFSETQ. The CDR3 has 16 amino acids. J lost 2 bases, V lost 3 bases, and 5 bases had no gene match. This CDR3 is CASSSGTSGATDTQYF. The CDR3 nucleotides are TGCGCCAGCAGCTCCGGGACTAGCGGAGCCACAGATACGCAGTATTTT.

CDR3 coding DNA: TGTGCCACCACCCAGGGAAGCAATCAGCCCCAGCATTTT. It encodes CATTQGSNQPQHF. The genes are TRBV6-5 and TRBJ1-5; D possibly corresponds to TRBD1 (5 bases). V was clipped by 10 bases and J by 1 base, with 11 bases between them. The CDR3 runs to 13 residues. Germline lookup yields CDR1 MNHEY and CDR2 SVGAGI.

This chain connects TRBV28 to TRBJ1-2; TRBD1 matches at 7 bases. Trimming at V came to 10 bases and at J to 2 bases, leaving 7 bases not matched to a gene. The CDR3 totals 13 residues. CDR1 and CDR2 (germline): MDHEN, SYDVKM. The CDR3 DNA reads as TGTGCCACGTCGGAGGGGGCCAACTATGGCTACACCTTC. This translates into CATSEGANYGYTF.